These 18 T cell receptor beta chains originate from one sample sequenced in a study of T cell repertoires in cytomegalovirus infection. From the reads, TCRdb called clonotypes with MiXCR, one entry per CDR3 protein. Of 450,000 to 550,000 distinct CDR3 sequences in the sample, approximately 15% were seen once. Source material: CD8+ T cells from PBMCs. These receptors were taken from a human donor in good health (CMV status not recorded). Some clones in this sample may be carry-over from other donors' samples.

The chain links TRBV7-3 to TRBJ2-7, with a tentative D call TRBD2 (6 bases). Between the trimmed V and J ends, which lost 2 bases and 6 bases, there was a span of 11 bases. Germline V CDR1 and CDR2: SGHTA, FQGTGA. This CDR3 is built from 13 residues. The DNA of the CDR3 is TGTGCCAGCAGCTTAGGGACTCGAGGCGAGCAGTACTTC. It encodes CASSLGTRGEQYF.

The chain uses TRBV24-1 and TRBJ2-2; TRBD2 matches 9 bases. There are 17 residues in the CDR3. V shed 3 bases and J 3 bases; nucleotides not matched to a gene: 7. Germline V CDR1 and CDR2: KGHDR, SFDVKD. The DNA of the CDR3 is TGTGCCACCAGTGATCTTAGCGGGAGTGGACACACCGGGGAGCTGTTTTTT. It is translated as CATSDLSGSGHTGELFF.

This clonotype came up a few times. The genes are TRBV5-1 and TRBJ1-2; unclear D gene. CDR3 length: 13 residues. Per the germline V gene, CDR1 is SGHRS and CDR2 is YFSETQ. Deletions cut 4 bases from V and 8 bases from J, with 15 bases between. The CDR3 spells CASSGDSFQGYTF. CDR3 nucleotides: TGCGCCAGCAGCGGTGACTCATTCCAGGGCTACACCTTC.

This clonotype has a count of ten or more. The chain combines TRBV12-5 with TRBJ2-1, with D hard to call. V was shortened by 0 bases and J by 5 bases, with 8 bases between the two germline ends. Germline CDR1 reads LGHNT; CDR2 reads FRNRAP. This CDR3 is 14 amino acids long. This CDR3 is CASGLVGTDNEQFF. CDR3 bases: TGTGCTAGTGGTTTGGTGGGCACAGACAATGAGCAGTTCTTC.

This clonotype was counted between two and nine times. The gene calls are TRBV6-5 and TRBJ2-7; TRBD2 might be the D (6 bases). The CDR3 has 17 amino acids. Germline V gene data show CDR1 as MNHEY and CDR2 as SVGAGI. Between the trimmed V and J ends, which lost 5 bases and 6 bases, there was a span of 26 bases. This CDR3 is CASSQRPGAPSRSEQYF. The CDR3 DNA reads TGTGCCAGCAGTCAACGCCCGGGAGCTCCATCCCGATCCGAGCAGTACTTC.

This chain joins TRBV27 and TRBJ2-7; D might be TRBD1 (6 bases). The germline V and J ends were trimmed by 5 bases and 1 base, with 18 bases remaining between them. This CDR3 is built from 16 residues. Germline V gene data show CDR1 as MNHEY and CDR2 as SMNVEV (reference sequence). The CDR3 sequence is CASSPSSGVMSYEQYF. The DNA of the CDR3 is TGTGCCAGCAGTCCCTCCTCAGGGGTGATGTCCTACGAGCAGTACTTC.

To note about this clonotype: This may be a read error, as it is one base from a much larger clone. The chain uses TRBV6-6 and TRBJ2-7; TRBD2 might be the D (5 bases). Germline values: CDR1 MNHNY, CDR2 SVGAGI (reference sequence). CDR3 length equals 10 residues. The CDR3 reads CASSSGELYF. CDR3 DNA: TGTGCCAGCAGTTCCGGGGAGCTGTACTTC.

Note on this clonotype: A read error is possible here, since a much larger clone lies one base away. This sequence joins TRBV6-6 and TRBJ1-1; 7 nucleotides match TRBD1. The junction had 6 bases not matched to a gene; V was cut back by 7 bases and J by 1 base. Per germline, CDR1 MNHNY and CDR2 SVGAGI (reference sequence). The CDR3 has 14 residues. Here the CDR3 reads CASTQTGSNTEAFF. Written as DNA, the CDR3 is TGTGCCAGCACCCAGACAGGGTCGAACACTGAAGCTTTCTTT.

Many counts were recorded for this clonotype. V and J are TRBV6-5 and TRBJ2-3, with no clear D. CDR1 is MNHEY and CDR2 is SVGAGI in the germline V gene. V was pared by 0 bases and J by 3 bases, with 7 bases between. The CDR3 consists of 14 residues. The CDR3, as DNA: TGTGCCAGCAGTTACTCGATTGCGACAGATACGCAGTATTTT. This codes for CASSYSIATDTQYF.

This clonotype appeared a few times. The rearrangement links TRBV19 to TRBJ1-2, with 8 nucleotides matching TRBD1. The CDR3 consists of 13 residues. Germline V lookup: CDR1 LNHDA, CDR2 SQIVND (reference sequence). V was clipped by 6 bases and J by 8 bases; unmatched bases: 8. CDR3 nucleotide sequence: TGTGCCAGTAGAGACAGGGGATCGCGCGGCTACACCTTC. As protein: CASRDRGSRGYTF. Complete variable domain (other parts from reference TRBV19 and TRBJ1-2): DGGITQSPKYLFRKEGQNVTLSCEQNLNHDAMYWYRQDPGQGLRLIYYSQIVNDFQKGDIAEGYSVSREKKESFPLTVTSAQKNPTAFYLCASRDRGSRGYTFGSGTRLTVV.

A remark on this clonotype: This clone may be a read error of a much larger clone one base away. The rearrangement links TRBV6-5 to TRBJ2-3; TRBD2 matches at 7 bases. CDR3 length: 17 residues. The germline gives CDR1 MNHEY, CDR2 SVGAGI. CDR3 coding DNA: TGTGCCGGCAGTTACTCTCTCGCGGGGGATAGCACAGATACGCAGTATTTT. This gives the protein CAGSYSLAGDSTDTQYF.

V and J are TRBV28 and TRBJ1-4; D gene unclear. Germline-derived CDR1 and CDR2 are MDHEN and SYDVKM. Trimming stripped 2 bases from V and 7 bases from J, with 17 bases between. CDR3 length equals 16 residues. Here the CDR3 reads CASSLRAAPAGEKLFF. CDR3 DNA sequence: TGTGCCAGCAGTTTAAGGGCAGCACCCGCGGGTGAAAAACTGTTTTTT.

This clonotype is medium-sized by share. The chain combines TRBV12-3 or TRBV12-4 with TRBJ2-6; D unresolved. The CDR3 is made up of 16 amino acids. V was pared by 6 bases and J by 0 bases, with 12 bases between. The CDR3 is CASSLLGNSGANVLTF. CDR3 in DNA: TGTGCCAGCAGCCTTCTGGGTAACTCTGGGGCCAACGTCCTGACTTTC.

The V gene is TRBV20-1, the J gene TRBJ2-7; 7 bases align to TRBD1. V gave up 8 bases and J gave up 1 base; unmatched junction bases: 11. The CDR3 runs to 14 residues. The germline V gene encodes CDR1 DFQATT and CDR2 SNEGSKA (reference sequence). DNA of the CDR3: TGCAGTACACTTCCGACGGGACAGTCCTACGAGCAGTACTTC. Translated, it gives CSTLPTGQSYEQYF.

The chain joins TRBV15 to TRBJ2-3; D tentatively fits TRBD1 or TRBD2 (5 bases each). This CDR3 is 16 amino acids long. Germline CDR1 is LNHNV and CDR2 is YYDKDF (reference sequence). Trimming pared 0 bases from V and 2 bases from J, leaving 12 bases between. The CDR3 region has the DNA TGTGCCACCAGCAGAGATCCGTCAGGGACCACAGATACGCAGTATTTT. This gives the protein CATSRDPSGTTDTQYF.

Ten or more counts support this clonotype. V is TRBV7-7 and J is TRBJ2-2; the D gene is possibly TRBD2 (5 bases). This CDR3 comprises 15 residues. V lost 5 bases to trimming and J lost 4 bases, with 14 bases between them. Germline assignment: CDR1 SSHAT and CDR2 FNYEAQ (reference sequence). In nucleotides, the CDR3 is TGTGCCAGCAGCCCGGGCGGGCTCGGCACCGGGGAGCTGTTTTTT. It yields the protein CASSPGGLGTGELFF. Full variable domain (outside the CDR3, taken from reference TRBV7-7 and TRBJ2-2): GAGVSQSPRYKVTKRGQDVTLRCDPISSHATLYWYQQALGQGPEFLTYFNYEAQPDKSGLPSDRFSAERPEGSISTLTIQRTEQRDSAMYRCASSPGGLGTGELFFGEGSRLTVL.

This clonotype was picked up a small number of times. The genes are TRBV20-1 and TRBJ2-5; 12 positions match TRBD2. Germline CDR1 DFQATT, CDR2 SNEGSKA (reference sequence). V trimming: 0 bases; J trimming: 2 bases; junction bases outside the gene matches: 7. The CDR3 is 17 amino acids. The CDR3 DNA follows: TGCAGTGCTAGAGATTATCTAGCGGGAGGGCCGCAAGAGACCCAGTACTTC. Its protein is CSARDYLAGGPQETQYF.

This rearrangement joins TRBV27 to TRBJ2-1, with D unresolved. The CDR3 is 16 amino acids. V was shortened by 3 bases and J by 4 bases, with 16 bases between the two germline ends. The germline gives CDR1 MNHEY, CDR2 SMNVEV (reference sequence). The CDR3 region is CASSLISGRAYNEQFF. The CDR3, as DNA: TGTGCCAGCAGTTTGATTTCCGGCCGGGCGTACAATGAGCAGTTCTTC.